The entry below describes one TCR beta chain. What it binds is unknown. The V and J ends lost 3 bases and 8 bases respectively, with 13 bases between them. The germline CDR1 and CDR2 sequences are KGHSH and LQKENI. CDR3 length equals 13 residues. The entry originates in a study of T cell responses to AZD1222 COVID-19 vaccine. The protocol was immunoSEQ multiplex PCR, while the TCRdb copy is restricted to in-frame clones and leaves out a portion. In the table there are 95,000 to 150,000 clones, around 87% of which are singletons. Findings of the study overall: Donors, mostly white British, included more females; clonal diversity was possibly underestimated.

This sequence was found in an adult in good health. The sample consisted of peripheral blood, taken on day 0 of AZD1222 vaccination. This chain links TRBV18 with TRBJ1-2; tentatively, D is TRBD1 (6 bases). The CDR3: CASSPDGRGGYTF. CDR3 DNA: TGTGCCAGCTCACCGGACGGCAGGGGCGGCTACACCTTC. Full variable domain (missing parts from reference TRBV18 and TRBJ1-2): NAGVMQNPRHLVRRRGQEARLRCSPMKGHSHVYWYRQLPEEGLKFMVYLQKENIIDESGMPKERFSAEFPKEGPSILRIQQVVRGDSAAYFCASSPDGRGGYTFGSGTRLTVV.